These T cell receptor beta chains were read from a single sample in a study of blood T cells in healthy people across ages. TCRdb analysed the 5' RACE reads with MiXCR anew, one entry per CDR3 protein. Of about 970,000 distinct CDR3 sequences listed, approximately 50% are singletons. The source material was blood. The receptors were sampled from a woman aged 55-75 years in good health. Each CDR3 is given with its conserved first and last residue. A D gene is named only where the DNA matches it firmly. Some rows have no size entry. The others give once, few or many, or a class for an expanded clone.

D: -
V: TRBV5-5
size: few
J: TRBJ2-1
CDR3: CASSSGYAYNEQFF
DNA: TGTGCCAGCAGCTCCGGGTACGCCTACAATGAGCAGTTCTTC

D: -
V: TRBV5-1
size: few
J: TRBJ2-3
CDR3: CASSVQGTTDTQYF
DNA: TGCGCCAGCAGCGTTCAGGGAACCACAGATACGCAGTATTTT

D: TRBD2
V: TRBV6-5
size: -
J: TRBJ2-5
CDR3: CASSWREGLETQYF
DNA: TGTGCCAGCAGTTGGCGGGAGGGCCTAGAGACCCAGTACTTC

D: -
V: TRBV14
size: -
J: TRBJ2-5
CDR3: CASSPLLSRQETQYF
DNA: TGTGCCAGCAGCCCTCTCCTCTCCCGGCAAGAGACCCAGTACTTC

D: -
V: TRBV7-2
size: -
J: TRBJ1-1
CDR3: CASSLTPRNTEAFF
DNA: TGTGCCAGCAGCCTGACCCCAAGGAACACTGAAGCTTTCTTT

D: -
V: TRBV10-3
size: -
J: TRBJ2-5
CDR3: CATGASEGWIQYF
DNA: TGTGCCACGGGGGCCTCTGAGGGTTGGATTCAGTACTTC

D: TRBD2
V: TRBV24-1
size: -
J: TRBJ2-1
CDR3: CATSALGTSGRTEQFF
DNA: TGTGCCACCAGTGCCCTGGGGACTAGCGGGAGAACCGAGCAGTTCTTC

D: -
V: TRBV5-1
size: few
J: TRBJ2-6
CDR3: CASSSAGQFVLSGANVLTF
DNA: TGCGCCAGCAGCTCTGCCGGACAGTTCGTTCTTTCTGGGGCCAACGTCCTGACTTTC

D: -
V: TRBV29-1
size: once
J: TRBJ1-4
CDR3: CSVEGQVGEKLFF
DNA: TGCAGCGTTGAAGGACAGGTCGGGGAAAAACTGTTTTTT

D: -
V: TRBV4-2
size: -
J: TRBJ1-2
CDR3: CASSQDLRGDYGYTF
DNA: TGTGCCAGCAGCCAAGATCTGCGGGGCGACTATGGCTACACCTTC

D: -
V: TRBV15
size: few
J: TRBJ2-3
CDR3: CATSRGPKPQSTDTQYF
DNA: TGTGCCACCAGCAGAGGACCCAAGCCCCAGAGCACAGATACGCAGTATTTT

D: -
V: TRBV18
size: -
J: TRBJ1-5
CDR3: CASSLAGTDQPQHF
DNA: TGTGCCAGCTCACTGGCGGGAACAGATCAGCCCCAGCATTTT

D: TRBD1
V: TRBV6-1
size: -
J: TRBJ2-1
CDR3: CASSELLGTGTNEQFF
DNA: TGTGCCAGCAGTGAACTTCTGGGGACAGGGACGAATGAGCAGTTCTTC

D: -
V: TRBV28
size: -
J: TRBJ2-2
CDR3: CATEQSANTGELFF
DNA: TGTGCCACCGAGCAGAGCGCGAACACCGGGGAGCTGTTTTTT

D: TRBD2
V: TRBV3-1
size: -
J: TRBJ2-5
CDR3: CASSRLLAGAGETQYF
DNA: TGTGCCAGCAGCCGATTACTAGCGGGAGCGGGAGAGACCCAGTACTTC

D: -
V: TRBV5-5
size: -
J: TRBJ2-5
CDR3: CASSLEGPQYF
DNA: TGTGCCAGCAGCTTGGAAGGTCCCCAGTACTTC

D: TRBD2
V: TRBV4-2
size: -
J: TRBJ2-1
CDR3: CASSHRVASGAAYNEQFF
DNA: TGTGCCAGCAGCCATAGGGTGGCTAGCGGCGCCGCCTACAATGAGCAGTTCTTC

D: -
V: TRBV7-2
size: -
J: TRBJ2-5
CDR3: CASSPGPFQETQYF
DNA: TGTGCCAGCAGCCCAGGGCCTTTCCAAGAGACCCAGTACTTC

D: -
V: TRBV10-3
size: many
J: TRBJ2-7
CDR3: CAISERGLHYEQYF
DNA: TGTGCCATCAGTGAGCGGGGACTCCACTACGAGCAGTACTTC

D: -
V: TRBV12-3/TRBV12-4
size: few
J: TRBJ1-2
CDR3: CASSGWGPNYGYTF
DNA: TGTGCCAGCAGTGGTTGGGGGCCGAACTATGGCTACACCTTC

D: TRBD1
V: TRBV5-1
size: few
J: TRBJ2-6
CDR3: CASSTGQGSSGANVLTF
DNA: TGCGCCAGCAGCACGGGACAGGGGAGCTCTGGGGCCAACGTCCTGACTTTC

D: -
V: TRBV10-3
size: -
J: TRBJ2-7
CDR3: CAISESVKPGARFGYEQYF
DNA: TGTGCCATCAGTGAGTCGGTAAAGCCGGGGGCCAGATTTGGTTACGAGCAGTACTTC

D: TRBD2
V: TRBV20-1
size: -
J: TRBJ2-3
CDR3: CSGKKAGGTNTVTRYF
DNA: TGCAGTGGCAAGAAGGCGGGAGGAACAAACACAGTTACGCGGTATTTT

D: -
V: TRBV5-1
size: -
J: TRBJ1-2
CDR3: CASSLAPGRGYTF
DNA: TGCGCCAGCAGCTTGGCCCCAGGGAGGGGCTACACCTTC

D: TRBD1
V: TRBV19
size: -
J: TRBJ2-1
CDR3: CASTSRTGYNEQFF
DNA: TGTGCCAGTACCTCCCGGACAGGGTACAATGAGCAGTTCTTC

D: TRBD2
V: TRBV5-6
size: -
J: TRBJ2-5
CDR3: CAGSIGTSGKGEQYF
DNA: TGTGCCGGCAGCATCGGGACTAGCGGGAAGGGGGAGCAGTACTTC

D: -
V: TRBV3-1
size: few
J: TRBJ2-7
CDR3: CASSPGPEGLYEQYF
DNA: TGTGCCAGCAGCCCTGGGCCCGAAGGGCTATACGAGCAGTACTTC

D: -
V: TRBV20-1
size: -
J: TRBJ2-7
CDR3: CSAREWNEQYF
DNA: TGCAGTGCTAGAGAATGGAACGAGCAGTACTTC

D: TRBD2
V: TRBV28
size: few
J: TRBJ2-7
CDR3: CASPPAGGPHEQYF
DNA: TGTGCCAGCCCTCCAGCGGGAGGTCCCCACGAGCAGTACTTC

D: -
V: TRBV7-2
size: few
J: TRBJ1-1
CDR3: CASSFDIGGGAFF
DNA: TGTGCCAGCAGCTTCGACATCGGGGGCGGAGCTTTCTTT

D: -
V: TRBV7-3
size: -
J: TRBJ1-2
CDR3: CASSLTTNYGYTF
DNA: TGTGCCAGCAGCTTAACGACTAACTATGGCTACACCTTC

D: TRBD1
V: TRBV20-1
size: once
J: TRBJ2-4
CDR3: CSASQGAGEQYF
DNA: TGCAGTGCTTCACAGGGGGCGGGGGAGCAGTACTTC

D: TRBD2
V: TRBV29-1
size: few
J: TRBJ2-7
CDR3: CSVPTDSSGKGHEQYF
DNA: TGCAGCGTTCCTACGGACTCCAGCGGGAAGGGACACGAGCAGTACTTC

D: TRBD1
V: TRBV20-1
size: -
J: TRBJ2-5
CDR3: CSAAPLTGQRTQYF
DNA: TGCAGTGCCGCACCATTGACAGGGCAACGGACCCAGTACTTC

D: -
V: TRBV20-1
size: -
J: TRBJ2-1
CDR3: CSARDLLAGMVNEQFF
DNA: TGCAGTGCTAGAGATCTGTTGGCGGGAATGGTCAATGAGCAGTTCTTC

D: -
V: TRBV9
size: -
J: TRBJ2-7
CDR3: CASSGTRDGWSYEQYF
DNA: TGTGCCAGCAGCGGAACCAGGGACGGGTGGTCCTACGAGCAGTACTTC

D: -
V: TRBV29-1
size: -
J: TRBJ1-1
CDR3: CSVAAGEGAEAFF
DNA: TGCAGCGTTGCAGCCGGTGAGGGAGCTGAAGCTTTCTTT

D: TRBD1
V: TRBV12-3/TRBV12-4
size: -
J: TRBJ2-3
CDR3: CASSPGGGQGAGDTQYF
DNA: TGTGCCAGCAGTCCAGGCGGGGGACAGGGGGCGGGAGATACGCAGTATTTT

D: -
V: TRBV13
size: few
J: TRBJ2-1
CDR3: CASSLSGREQFF
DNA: TGTGCCAGCAGCTTATCGGGAAGAGAGCAGTTCTTC

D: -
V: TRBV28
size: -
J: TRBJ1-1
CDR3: CASSLRATEAFF
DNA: TGTGCCAGCAGTTTGCGGGCCACTGAAGCTTTCTTT

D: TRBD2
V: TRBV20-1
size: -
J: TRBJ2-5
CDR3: CSARGPGLATNEQYF
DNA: TGCAGTGCTAGAGGGCCGGGACTAGCGACCAATGAGCAGTACTTC

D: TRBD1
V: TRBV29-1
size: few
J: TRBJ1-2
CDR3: CSVEVTGGKGGYTF
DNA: TGCAGCGTTGAAGTCACAGGGGGAAAAGGTGGCTACACCTTC

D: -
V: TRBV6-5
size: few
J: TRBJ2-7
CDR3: CASGELAYEQYF
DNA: TGTGCCAGCGGGGAGTTGGCCTACGAGCAGTACTTC

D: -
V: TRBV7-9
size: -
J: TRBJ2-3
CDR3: CASSLGGMGTGTQYF
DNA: TGTGCCAGCAGCTTAGGTGGGATGGGCACAGGTACGCAGTATTTT

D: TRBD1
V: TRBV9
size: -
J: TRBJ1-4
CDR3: CASSVEGQPNEKLFF
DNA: TGTGCCAGCAGCGTAGAGGGACAGCCTAATGAAAAACTGTTTTTT

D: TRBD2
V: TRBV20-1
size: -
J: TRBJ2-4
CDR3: CSATRDYIRPGEQYF
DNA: TGCAGTGCCACCAGGGACTACATCCGCCCCGGTGAGCAGTACTTC

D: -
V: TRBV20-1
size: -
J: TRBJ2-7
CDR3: CSASATRYEQYF
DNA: TGCAGTGCTAGCGCGACTAGATACGAGCAGTACTTC

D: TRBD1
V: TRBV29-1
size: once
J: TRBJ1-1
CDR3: CSGEGGAGYTEAFF
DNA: TGCAGCGGTGAAGGGGGCGCCGGGTACACTGAAGCTTTCTTT

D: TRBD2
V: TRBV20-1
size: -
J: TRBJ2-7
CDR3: CSAWTRGFYEQYF
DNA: TGCAGTGCTTGGACTAGAGGCTTCTACGAGCAGTACTTC

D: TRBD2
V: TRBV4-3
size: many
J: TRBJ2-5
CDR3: CASSQGLAVEVQETQYF
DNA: TGCGCCAGCAGCCAAGGACTAGCGGTTGAGGTCCAAGAGACCCAGTACTTC

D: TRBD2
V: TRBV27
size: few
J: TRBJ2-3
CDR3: CASSLTGLATDTQYF
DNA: TGTGCCAGCAGTTTAACTGGACTAGCGACAGATACGCAGTATTTT

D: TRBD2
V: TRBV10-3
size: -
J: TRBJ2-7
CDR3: CATKAGQEAYEQYF
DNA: TGTGCCACCAAAGCGGGGCAGGAAGCCTACGAGCAGTACTTC

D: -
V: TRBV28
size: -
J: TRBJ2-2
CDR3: CASSIQGFTGELFF
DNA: TGTGCCAGCAGTATCCAGGGTTTCACCGGGGAGTTGTTTTTT

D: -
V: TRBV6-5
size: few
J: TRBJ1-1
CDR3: CASTQTGNVFTEAFF
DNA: TGTGCCAGCACCCAAACAGGGAATGTGTTCACTGAAGCTTTCTTT

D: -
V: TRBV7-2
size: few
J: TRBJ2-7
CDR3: CASSPYGRDYEQYF
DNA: TGTGCCAGCAGCCCTTATGGGAGAGACTACGAGCAGTACTTC

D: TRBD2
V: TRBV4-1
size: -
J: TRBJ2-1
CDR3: CASSQGGGSGRRSYNEQFF
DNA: TGCGCCAGCAGCCAAGGGGGGGGTAGCGGGAGGAGGTCCTACAATGAGCAGTTCTTC

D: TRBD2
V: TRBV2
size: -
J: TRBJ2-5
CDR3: CASEGLTVQETQYF
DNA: TGTGCCAGCGAGGGACTAACGGTACAAGAGACCCAGTACTTC

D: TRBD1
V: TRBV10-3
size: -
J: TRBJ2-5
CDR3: CAISDPQGVRPQALSQYF
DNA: TGTGCCATCAGTGACCCGCAGGGGGTCCGTCCCCAGGCACTCTCGCAGTACTTC

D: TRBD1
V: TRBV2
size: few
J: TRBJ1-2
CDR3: CASRVPGQTNYGYTF
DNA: TGTGCCAGCAGGGTCCCGGGACAGACCAACTATGGCTACACCTTC

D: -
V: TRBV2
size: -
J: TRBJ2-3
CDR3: CAIYRDGGTDTQYF
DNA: TGTGCCATTTACAGGGACGGGGGCACAGATACGCAGTATTTT